The T cell receptor beta chain described here comes from a study of breast tumors, draining lymph nodes, adjacent tissues. In this sample, this clonotype turned up many times. Its antigen remains unknown. Overall study results and limits: Tumor T cell lymph node origin was a supported hypothesis, not proven. Compared with lymph nodes, tumors were less diverse; compared with nontumor tissue, more. Data fit most tumor T cells coming from lymph node, expanding in tumor.

TCRdb independently ran MiXCR on the multiplex PCR reads; one entry per CDR3 protein. The sample consists of tens of thousands of distinct CDR3 sequences, around 28% of them appearing once. The germline gives CDR1 LNHDA, CDR2 SQIVND (reference sequence). Trimming shortened V by 2 bases and J by 1 base, and 18 bases separated the two germline ends. CDR3 length equals 17 residues. Breast cancer patients provided tissue from their axillary draining lymph nodes. The genes are TRBV19 and TRBJ2-7, with D possibly TRBD2 on 5 matching bases. The sequencing input was axillary lymph node tissue. This receptor was identified in a female donor with breast cancer. Some clones in this sample may be carry-over from other donors' samples. The CDR3 coding sequence is TGTGCCAGTAGTATATTTCCCCGGACTTCAGGTTCCTACGAGCAGTACTTC. Its protein product is CASSIFPRTSGSYEQYF.